These T cell receptor beta chains were read from a single sample in a study of cytomegalovirus exposure and HLA in healthy donors. The data were produced by immunoSEQ multiplex PCR, yet TCRdb's version contains in-frame clones alone and is incomplete. The data contain about 330,000 clones, about nine tenths of them singletons. Sequenced input: PBMCs. The receptor set was obtained from a young woman in good health and CMV-seropositive. Both conserved end residues are trimmed from each CDR3. The D gene is left open where the match is weak.

d_call j_call v_call cdr3_aa
. TRBJ1-2 TRBV19 ASTRVQYSNYGYT
. TRBJ2-7 TRBV6-5 ASSYHREYEQY
TRBD1 TRBJ1-1 TRBV5-1 ASSLPGQGAQGTEAF
. TRBJ1-2 TRBV14 ASSGDEAGGYT
. TRBJ1-3 TRBV28 ASSPRYRSARSGNTIY
TRBD1 TRBJ2-7 TRBV10-3 AIMSGTGDYEQY
TRBD1 TRBJ1-2 TRBV4-2 ASSQPGQGASRYGYT
. TRBJ1-3 TRBV5-4 ASSLDHVSGNTIY
. TRBJ2-7 TRBV27 ASSFSVADLSYEQY
. TRBJ1-6 TRBV5-1 ASSVGQSYNSPLH
TRBD2 TRBJ2-7 TRBV7-3 ASSPGLAGDYEQY
TRBD1 TRBJ1-2 TRBV5-6 ASSSGTANYGYT
. TRBJ2-1 TRBV4-1 ASSGGGGPNEQF
. TRBJ2-2 TRBV28 ASSLNAGGFAGELF
TRBD1 TRBJ2-7 TRBV28 ASSTGTGIYEQY
. TRBJ2-5 TRBV15 ATSARRETQY
TRBD2 TRBJ2-1 TRBV7-8 ASSKPGLAALREQF
. TRBJ2-1 TRBV7-9 AGGGWDNEQF
. TRBJ2-7 TRBV7-9 ASSLVSSDEQY
TRBD1 TRBJ2-7 TRBV28 ASSLVYGGQGASEQY
. TRBJ1-2 TRBV6-5 ASSYYGQDGYT
TRBD2 TRBJ2-7 TRBV9 ASSVGGGVNEQY
. TRBJ2-7 TRBV2 ASFEFGYEQY
TRBD1 TRBJ2-6 TRBV15 ATSRDGQESYSGANVLT
TRBD2 TRBJ2-7 TRBV4-2 ASSQDKSGGAFAYEQY
TRBD2 TRBJ2-2 TRBV5-6 ASSFGTSGHTGELF
. TRBJ2-1 TRBV7-6 ASSLGPGSNEQF
. TRBJ2-5 TRBV13 ASSAGGRGGQETQY
. TRBJ2-1 TRBV29-1 SVEYSPPYNEQF
. TRBJ2-5 TRBV28 ASSFNFLGIAETQY
TRBD2 TRBJ2-5 TRBV18 ASYGTSQETQY
. TRBJ2-1 TRBV4-2 ASSQDQRGGAYNEQF
. TRBJ1-2 TRBV29-1 SVVRGVYGYT
. TRBJ2-7 TRBV6-5 ASSYFGAGLSYEQY
TRBD1 TRBJ1-2 TRBV2 ASSLYKQGTYGYT
. TRBJ1-2 TRBV19 ASSTQGWDYGYT
. TRBJ1-2 TRBV19 ASSIDWRQLYGYT
. TRBJ2-3 TRBV7-2 ASSLVVVGTDTQY
TRBD1 TRBJ1-2 TRBV5-1 ASSPGQGAHGYT
. TRBJ1-2 TRBV5-1 ASSLVPTGLGNYGYT
. TRBJ1-6 TRBV30 AWSARELRYNSPLH
. TRBJ2-2 TRBV2 ASKVSRTGELF
. TRBJ2-7 TRBV19 ASSPPTKAKLEY
. TRBJ2-3 TRBV2 ASSVWADTQY
. TRBJ2-3 TRBV7-2 ASSLAGRTDTQY
. TRBJ1-2 TRBV9 ASSGSGGRANYGYT
TRBD1 TRBJ1-1 TRBV19 ASTDREKWLNTEAF
TRBD2 TRBJ2-7 TRBV2 ASSGVVGLAGIEQY
TRBD1 TRBJ2-3 TRBV7-2 ASSGKGTAIGDTQY
. TRBJ1-2 TRBV6-5 ASIAAGVGYGYT
. TRBJ1-2 TRBV6-6 ASSPRSAGPYGYT